This paragraph reports one TCR beta chain. The cohort comprised adults aged 18 to 89 years residing in approximately 22 US areas. Donors were grouped by their self-reported clinical history. Exposed enrollees encountered a COVID-19 case at some point within 2 weeks before study entry. The CDR3 spans 16 residues. Unmatched junction bases numbered 8, after V lost 0 bases and J lost 4 bases. Germline V gene lookup returns CDR1 LGHNA and CDR2 YNFKEQ. The sample is drawn from a study of blood T cell repertoires in COVID-19. Study-level background: Samples of COVID-19 (acute and convalescent) were obtained from the United States, Italy and Spain.

Produced via immunoSEQ multiplex PCR; TCRdb's table is partial and in-frame only. Of 300,000 to 400,000 clones listed, 85% are singletons. Sequenced: PBMCs or T cells enriched from blood (not recorded which). The rearrangement uses TRBV4-2 and TRBJ1-2, with 7 positions matching TRBD1. This sequence was found in a woman aged 30 to 39 who had been exposed to COVID-19. The CDR3 nucleotides read TGTGCCAGCAGCCAAGATTTCCTCGGGACAGTCTATGGCTACACCTTC. As protein: CASSQDFLGTVYGYTF.